Each of the 25 T cell receptor beta chains below was sequenced from the same sample in a study of blood T cell repertoires in COVID-19. Only in-frame clones appear in the TCRdb table, and some are missing; sequencing was by immunoSEQ multiplex PCR. The sample consists of approximately 170,000 clones, around 91% of them appearing once. The specimen was PBMCs or T cells enriched from blood (not recorded which). The receptors shown here come from a woman between 18 and 29 years old who had recovered from COVID-19.

This clone has only one observation. J is TRBJ2-2 and V is TRBV7-9; D is ambiguous. The V gene lost 7 bases and the J gene lost 6 bases, with 12 bases spanning the gap. Germline CDR1 SEHNR, CDR2 FQNEAQ (reference sequence). The CDR3 sequence is 13 residues long. This CDR3 is CASTITESGELFF. The DNA of the CDR3 is TGTGCCAGCACCATTACCGAGTCCGGGGAGCTGTTTTTT.

The chain has TRBV25-1 and TRBJ2-1; TRBD1 matches 7 bases. The CDR3 runs to 16 residues. V shed 4 bases, J shed 8 bases, and the junction held 14 bases outside the gene matches. Germline values: CDR1 MGHDK, CDR2 SYGVNS. For the CDR3, the DNA is TGTGCCAGCAGTGGGCCGACAGGGACATTATATCATGAGCAGTTCTTC. It codes for CASSGPTGTLYHEQFF.

The DNA for the CDR3 is TGCAGTGCTAGTAGCCTCGAGACAGGGAGGGAGACCCAGTACTTC. It is translated as CSASSLETGRETQYF. The chain couples TRBV20-1 to TRBJ2-5; tentative D call: TRBD1 (7 bases). The germline gives CDR1 DFQATT, CDR2 SNEGSKA (reference sequence). Trimming shortened V by 3 bases and J by 5 bases, and 19 bases separated the two germline ends. The CDR3 is 15 residues long.

This clone has just a few counts. The chain is built from TRBV27 and TRBJ2-6; 7 nucleotides line up with TRBD2. V dropped 4 bases and J dropped 6; count of bases not matched to a gene: 6. The CDR3 has 15 amino acids. The germline CDR1 and CDR2 sequences are MNHEY and SMNVEV (reference sequence). The DNA of the CDR3 is TGTGCCAGCAGTTCACCGGGACTATCGGCCAACGTCCTGACTTTC. Encoded protein: CASSSPGLSANVLTF.

V and J are TRBV4-3 and TRBJ2-1, with 7 bases that match TRBD2. Germline V gene data show CDR1 as LGHNA and CDR2 as YSLEER. V lost 0 bases to trimming and J lost 4 bases; unmatched junction nucleotides: 3. This CDR3 region has 15 residues. In DNA, the CDR3 is TGCGCCAGCAGCCAAGAATCTAGCGGTTACAATGAGCAGTTCTTC. Its protein is CASSQESSGYNEQFF.

The chain uses TRBV6-6 and TRBJ2-1, with TRBD2 identical over 9 bases. V gave up 6 bases and J gave up 3 bases; unmatched junction bases: 9. The CDR3 sequence is 16 residues long. Per the germline V gene, CDR1 is MNHNY and CDR2 is SVGAGI (reference sequence). The CDR3 loop reads CASRVAGARVYNEQFF. The CDR3 DNA reads TGTGCCAGCAGGGTAGCGGGAGCTAGGGTCTACAATGAGCAGTTCTTC.

The chain employs TRBV5-4 and TRBJ2-2; 7 bases are a match to TRBD1. With V trimmed by 6 bases and J by 8 bases, 7 bases remained unmatched. The CDR3 extends over 13 amino acids. Germline V gene sequence: CDR1 SGHNT, CDR2 YYREEE (reference sequence). The CDR3 DNA follows: TGTGCCAGCACATACAGGGGTCTAGGGGAGCTGTTTTTT. Protein: CASTYRGLGELFF.

This sequence joins TRBV11-2 and TRBJ2-1, with 9 bases lining up with TRBD2. The CDR3 spans 17 residues. The J segment lost 3 bases and the V segment lost 4 bases, leaving 10 bases of the junction unmatched. The germline CDR1 and CDR2 sequences are SGHAT and FQNNGV. CDR3 sequence reads: CASSSRGLAGHYNEQFF. The DNA for the CDR3 is TGTGCCAGCAGCTCCAGAGGGCTAGCGGGACACTACAATGAGCAGTTCTTC.

The chain recombines TRBV5-1 with TRBJ1-1, with D perhaps TRBD1 (5 bases). The CDR3 sequence is 14 residues long. Deletions cut 1 base from V and 3 bases from J, with 10 bases between. Germline CDR1 and CDR2: SGHRS and YFSETQ. The DNA for the CDR3 is TGCGCCAGCAGCTTGAGGGGAGGGGACACTGAAGCTTTCTTT. Residues: CASSLRGGDTEAFF.

The chain has TRBV4-2 and TRBJ2-1, with TRBD2 matching over 10 bases. CDR3 length: 16 amino acids. Germline CDR1 and CDR2: LGHNA and YNFKEQ. J was trimmed by 4 bases and V by 4 bases; bases with no gene match: 7. DNA of the CDR3: TGTGCCAGCAGCCTTGGGACTAGCGAACGTTACAATGAGCAGTTCTTC. Amino acid sequence: CASSLGTSERYNEQFF.

This chain uses TRBV7-9 with TRBJ2-5; TRBD2 aligns across 8 bases. Germline trimming cut 6 bases from V and 5 bases from J; bases unmatched to any gene: 11. This CDR3 has 15 amino acids. Germline-derived CDR1 and CDR2 are SEHNR and FQNEAQ (reference sequence). The CDR3 sequence: CASRGLAGMGETQYF. DNA for the CDR3: TGTGCCAGCAGGGGTTTAGCGGGAATGGGTGAGACCCAGTACTTC.

The rearrangement links TRBV5-4 to TRBJ2-3, with 8 bases lining up with TRBD2. The CDR3 has 13 amino acids. The J segment lost 9 bases and the V segment lost 5 bases, leaving 8 bases of the junction unmatched. Germline CDR1 is SGHNT and CDR2 is YYREEE (reference sequence). The CDR3 sequence is CASREWREDTQYF. Written as DNA, the CDR3 is TGTGCCAGCAGGGAGTGGCGGGAGGACACGCAGTATTTT.

CDR3 in DNA: TGTGCCAGCAGTTTAAGTAAGGGGTACGAGCAGTACTTC. Its protein is CASSLSKGYEQYF. The chain has TRBV27 and TRBJ2-7, with D possibly matching TRBD1 (5 bases). The CDR3 sequence is 13 residues long. Germline values: CDR1 MNHEY, CDR2 SMNVEV (reference sequence). The V end lost 2 bases, the J end lost 4 bases, and 9 bases lay between the germline ends.

The chain carries TRBV6-1 and TRBJ2-7; tentative D call: TRBD2 (5 bases). V lost 2 bases and J lost 7, with 9 bases in between. CDR1 is MNHNS and CDR2 is SASEGT in the germline V gene. This CDR3 spans 12 amino acids. CDR3 amino acids: CASSETPGEQYF. The CDR3 DNA sequence: TGTGCCAGCAGTGAAACCCCGGGGGAGCAGTACTTC.

This chain joins TRBV19 and TRBJ1-1, with D possibly being TRBD1 (5 bases). Germline CDR1 and CDR2: LNHDA and SQIVND (reference sequence). V lost 5 bases, J lost 3 bases, and 16 bases lay in between. This CDR3 is built from 15 residues. The CDR3 protein is CASSGRTTGDTEAFF. The CDR3 DNA is TGTGCCAGTAGTGGACGGACAACGGGGGACACTGAAGCTTTCTTT.

This clone has only a few counts. The chain links TRBV4-1 to TRBJ2-3; 10 nucleotides align to TRBD2. The CDR3 contains 15 residues. Germline values: CDR1 MGHRA, CDR2 YSYEKL. J was trimmed by 4 bases and V by 10 bases; bases with no gene match: 11. The CDR3 reads CATLPLAGVPDTQYF. DNA for the CDR3: TGCGCCACCCTCCCTCTAGCGGGAGTACCAGATACGCAGTATTTT.

The J gene is TRBJ2-2, the V gene TRBV27; perhaps TRBD1 as D (5 bases). Germline values: CDR1 MNHEY, CDR2 SMNVEV (reference sequence). Trimming took 8 bases from V and 8 from J, leaving 18 bases between them. CDR3 size: 14 residues. The CDR3 nucleotides are TGTGCCAGCGCTGCACACCAAAGGGGAGGGGAGCTGTTTTTT. Translation gives CASAAHQRGGELFF.

The rearrangement uses TRBV28 and TRBJ1-5; a weak D match, TRBD1 (5 bases). In germline, CDR1 is MDHEN, CDR2 SYDVKM. The CDR3 consists of 17 residues. V gave up 4 bases and J gave up 3 bases, with 19 bases separating them. The CDR3 here is CASSSLTRGYNNQPQHF. CDR3 nucleotides: TGTGCCAGCAGTTCGCTCACACGGGGGTACAACAATCAGCCCCAGCATTTT.

This clone was seen repeatedly, ten times or more. The chain uses TRBV6-1 and TRBJ2-7, with D possibly matching TRBD1 (6 bases). V dropped 4 bases and J dropped 3 bases, with 19 bases sitting between them. This CDR3 is built from 16 residues. CDR1 is MNHNS and CDR2 is SASEGT in the germline V gene. The CDR3 sequence is CASSVVGTGLFYEQYF. The CDR3 nucleotides read TGTGCCAGCAGTGTGGTAGGAACAGGGCTGTTCTACGAGCAGTACTTC.

The chain carries TRBV5-6 and TRBJ1-4; 9 bases are shared with TRBD1. Germline trimming cut 2 bases from V and 5 bases from J; bases unmatched to any gene: 1. Germline V CDR1 and CDR2: SGHDT, YYEEEE. The CDR3 totals 14 residues. CDR3 bases: TGTGCCAGCAGCTTTGGACAGGGGAATGAAAAACTGTTTTTT. Translating gives CASSFGQGNEKLFF.

J is TRBJ1-2 and V is TRBV5-1, with 11 bases that match TRBD1. From germline, CDR1 is SGHRS and CDR2 YFSETQ. V shed 4 bases and J 7 bases; nucleotides not matched to a gene: 15. The CDR3 extends over 17 amino acids. In DNA, the CDR3 is TGCGCCAGCAGCGGCCAGGACAGGGGGCGAATTCCCTTTGGCTACACCTTC. Translating gives CASSGQDRGRIPFGYTF.

V and J are TRBV7-9 and TRBJ2-2, with 9 bases matching TRBD1. Per the germline V gene, CDR1 is SEHNR and CDR2 is FQNEAQ (reference sequence). V dropped 6 bases and J dropped 6; count of bases not matched to a gene: 11. The CDR3 sequence is 16 residues long. CDR3 loop: CASRATGGVIPGELFF. The CDR3 region has the DNA TGTGCCAGCAGGGCAACAGGGGGCGTCATCCCCGGGGAGCTGTTTTTT. The variable domain in full, completed from reference TRBV7-9 and TRBJ2-2, reads DTGVSQNPRHKITKRGQNVTFRCDPISEHNRLYWYRQTLGQGPEFLTYFQNEAQLEKSRLLSDRFSAERPKGSFSTLEIQRTEQGDSAMYLCASRATGGVIPGELFFGEGSRLTVL.

The chain recombines TRBV5-4 with TRBJ2-7; a possible D gene is TRBD2 (5 bases). Between the trimmed V and J ends, which lost 1 base and 7 bases, there was a span of 15 bases. The V gene's germline CDR1 is SGHNT and CDR2 YYREEE (reference sequence). The CDR3 loop spans 14 amino acids. Written as DNA, the CDR3 is TGTGCCAGCAGCTTGAGTCTCGGGGTGGGGGAGCAGTACTTC. This translates into CASSLSLGVGEQYF.

The chain is built from TRBV2 and TRBJ2-1, with D tentatively TRBD1 (5 bases). The CDR3 has 16 residues. In germline, CDR1 is SNHLY, CDR2 FYNNEI. Trimming stripped 0 bases from V and 6 bases from J, with 15 bases between. The CDR3 coding sequence is TGTGCCAGCAGTGAAGCGGGCGGAAGGGGATTCAATGAGCAGTTCTTC. Translating gives CASSEAGGRGFNEQFF. The whole variable domain, remainder taken from reference TRBV2 and TRBJ2-1, is EPEVTQTPSHQVTQMGQEVILRCVPISNHLYFYWYRQILGQKVEFLVSFYNNEISEKSEIFDDQFSVERPDGSNFTLKIRSTKLEDSAMYFCASSEAGGRGFNEQFFGPGTRLTVL.

This rearrangement joins TRBV18 to TRBJ2-5, with D possibly TRBD1 on 5 matching bases. Germline assignment: CDR1 KGHSH and CDR2 LQKENI. The CDR3 length is 15 residues. Trimming removed 1 base at V and 3 bases at J, with 12 bases between. The CDR3 nucleotides read TGTGCCAGCTCACCACTCCTCAGGGTTGAAGAGACCCAGTACTTC. Protein: CASSPLLRVEETQYF.